This TCR beta chain was observed in a study of blood T cell repertoires in COVID-19. Study summary: T cells, B-cell-depleted T cells, or PBMCs provided the cDNA or gDNA that served as material.

The length of the CDR3 is 16 residues. J was trimmed by 4 bases and V by 3 bases; bases with no gene match: 7. The germline V gene encodes CDR1 SGHKS and CDR2 YYEKEE (reference sequence). This table comes from immunoSEQ multiplex PCR, and its TCRdb copy is limited to in-frame clones, with some not included. The data show approximately 200,000 clones, 70% to 90% seen once. The clonotype originates from a man aged 45-65 years who had recovered from COVID-19. The sequenced material came from peripheral blood. The chain combines TRBV5-5 with TRBJ2-7; 13 nucleotides align to TRBD2. The CDR3 region has the DNA TGTGCCAGCAGCTATGCGACTAGCGGGAGGATGTACGAGCAGTACTTC. Amino acid sequence: CASSYATSGRMYEQYF.